This T cell receptor (beta chain) was identified in a study of blood T cell repertoires in COVID-19. On the study more broadly: From the United States, Italy and Spain came samples of acute and convalescent COVID-19.

The repertoire was sequenced with immunoSEQ multiplex PCR; TCRdb's copy has only in-frame clones and lacks some. The table lists 150,000 or so clones, approximately 83% of them singletons. Everyone who took part was roughly 18 to 90 years old, and they came from over 20 US areas. Each recovered donor of Cohort 3 presented with two negative PCRs, clearance, or symptom resolution. This clone has only a few counts. What was sequenced was PBMCs or T cells enriched from blood (not recorded which). This receptor was identified in a man between 50 and 59 years old who had recovered from COVID-19.

Here the CDR3 reads CASSPTGGPYTGELFF. CDR3 coding DNA: TGTGCCAGCAGTCCAACGGGGGGCCCATACACCGGGGAGCTGTTTTTT. The gene calls are TRBV28 and TRBJ2-2, with TRBD2 as a possible D gene (7 bases). In germline, CDR1 is MDHEN, CDR2 SYDVKM. This CDR3 is built from 16 residues. V lost 5 bases to trimming and J lost 3 bases, with 16 bases between them.